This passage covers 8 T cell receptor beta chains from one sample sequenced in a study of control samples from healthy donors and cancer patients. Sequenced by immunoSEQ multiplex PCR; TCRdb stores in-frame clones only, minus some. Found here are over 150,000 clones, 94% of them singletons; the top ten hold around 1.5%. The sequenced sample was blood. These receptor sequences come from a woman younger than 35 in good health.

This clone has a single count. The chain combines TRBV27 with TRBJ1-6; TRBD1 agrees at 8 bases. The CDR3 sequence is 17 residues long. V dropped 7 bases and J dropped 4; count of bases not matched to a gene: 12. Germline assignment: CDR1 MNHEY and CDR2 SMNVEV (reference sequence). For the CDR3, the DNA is TGTGCCAGCACCTCTTCACAGGGGGTCCCTTATAATTCACCCCTCCACTTT. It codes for CASTSSQGVPYNSPLHF.

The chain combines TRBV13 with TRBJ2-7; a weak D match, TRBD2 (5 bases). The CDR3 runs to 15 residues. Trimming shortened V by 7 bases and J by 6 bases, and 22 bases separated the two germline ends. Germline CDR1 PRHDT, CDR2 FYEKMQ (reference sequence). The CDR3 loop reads CASTLAGEGAGEQYF. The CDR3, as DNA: TGTGCCAGCACCCTGGCCGGAGAGGGTGCGGGCGAGCAGTACTTC.

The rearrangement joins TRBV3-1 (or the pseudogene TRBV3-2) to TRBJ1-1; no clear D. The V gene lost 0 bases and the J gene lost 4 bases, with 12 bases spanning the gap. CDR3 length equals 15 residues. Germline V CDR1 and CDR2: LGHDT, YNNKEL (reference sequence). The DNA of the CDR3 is TGTGCCAGCAGCCAAGATATGGCGAGCGGCACTGAAGCTTTCTTT. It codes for CASSQDMASGTEAFF.

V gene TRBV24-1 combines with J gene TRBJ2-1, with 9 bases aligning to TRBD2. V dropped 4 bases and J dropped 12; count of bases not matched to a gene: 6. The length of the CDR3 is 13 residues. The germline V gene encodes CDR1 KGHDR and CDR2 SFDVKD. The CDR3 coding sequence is TGTGCCACCAGTGACGGACTAGCGATGGCGCAGTTCTTC. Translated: CATSDGLAMAQFF.

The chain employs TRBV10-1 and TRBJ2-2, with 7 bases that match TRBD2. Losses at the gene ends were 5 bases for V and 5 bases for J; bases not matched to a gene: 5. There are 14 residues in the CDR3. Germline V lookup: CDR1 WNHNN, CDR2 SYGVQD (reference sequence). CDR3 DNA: TGCGCCAGCAGTAATCGGGGGGATACCGGGGAGCTGTTTTTT. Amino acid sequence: CASSNRGDTGELFF.

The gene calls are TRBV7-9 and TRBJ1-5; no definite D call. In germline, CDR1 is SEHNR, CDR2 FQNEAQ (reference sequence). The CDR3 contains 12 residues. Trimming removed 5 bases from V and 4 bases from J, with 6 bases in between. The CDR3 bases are TGTGCCAGCAGCGCCCCGAATCAGCCCCAGCATTTT. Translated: CASSAPNQPQHF.

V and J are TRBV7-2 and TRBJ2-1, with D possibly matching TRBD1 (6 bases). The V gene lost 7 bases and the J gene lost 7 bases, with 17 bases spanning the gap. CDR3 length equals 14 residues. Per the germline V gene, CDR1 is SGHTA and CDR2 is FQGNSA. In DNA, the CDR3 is TGTGCCAGCACCCCGGACAGCCGCTTGAATGAGCAGTTCTTC. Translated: CASTPDSRLNEQFF.

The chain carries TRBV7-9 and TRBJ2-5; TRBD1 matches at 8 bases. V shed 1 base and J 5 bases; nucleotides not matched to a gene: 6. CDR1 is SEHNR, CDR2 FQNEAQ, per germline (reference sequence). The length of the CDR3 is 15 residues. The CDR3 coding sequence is TGTGCCAGCAGCTTAGGACAGGGGTTTGCGGAGACCCAGTACTTC. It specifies CASSLGQGFAETQYF.